Listed below are T cell receptor beta chains from one sample, sequenced in a study of read filtering for tumor transcriptome and immune sequencing. TCRdb itself ran the reads through MiXCR, one entry per CDR3 protein. The data contain tens of thousands of distinct CDR3 sequences, roughly 21% of them singletons. The sequencing sample was made of a population of CD138-negative cells sorted from bone marrow. Source of these receptors: a donor over 35 with multiple myeloma. Each CDR3 is given with its conserved first and last residue. D genes are given only for firm matches. The size field is filled for only some rows; it gives once, few, many or a size class.

v_call: TRBV6-2/TRBV6-3
clone_size: many
d_call: TRBD2
j_call: TRBJ2-1
cdr3_nt: TGTGCCAGCAGTTGGGGGGGGGAATCCTACAATGAGCAGTTCTTC
cdr3_aa: CASSWGGESYNEQFF

v_call: TRBV2
clone_size: few
d_call: .
j_call: TRBJ1-4
cdr3_nt: TGTGCCAGCAATGACGGACAGACTAAGAATGAAAAACTGTTTTTT
cdr3_aa: CASNDGQTKNEKLFF

v_call: TRBV6-6
clone_size: few
d_call: TRBD2
j_call: TRBJ2-3
cdr3_nt: TGTGCCAGCTGGGGTAGCGGGGGGACAGATACGCAGTATTTT
cdr3_aa: CASWGSGGTDTQYF

v_call: TRBV19
clone_size: few
d_call: .
j_call: TRBJ1-5
cdr3_nt: TGTGCCAGTAGTATACAGGGGCCTCAGCCCCAGCATTTT
cdr3_aa: CASSIQGPQPQHF

v_call: TRBV5-1
clone_size: many
d_call: .
j_call: TRBJ1-1
cdr3_nt: TGCGCCAGCAGCTTGTTACAGGCCACTGAAGCTTTCTTT
cdr3_aa: CASSLLQATEAFF

v_call: TRBV27
clone_size: many
d_call: TRBD1
j_call: TRBJ2-1
cdr3_nt: TGTGCCAGCAGTCCTAACCTGGACAGGGTCTCCTACAATGAGCAGTTCTTC
cdr3_aa: CASSPNLDRVSYNEQFF

v_call: TRBV7-2
clone_size: medium-sized
d_call: .
j_call: TRBJ2-7
cdr3_nt: TGTGCCAGCAGCTTATACGTTAGAACCTACGAGCAGTACTTC
cdr3_aa: CASSLYVRTYEQYF

v_call: TRBV5-6
clone_size: .
d_call: .
j_call: TRBJ2-5
cdr3_nt: TGTGCCAGCAGCTTAAGAGGAGGAGAGACCCAGTACTTC
cdr3_aa: CASSLRGGETQYF

v_call: TRBV19
clone_size: few
d_call: .
j_call: TRBJ2-3
cdr3_nt: TGTGCCCGGGGCTTATCGACAGATACGCAGTATTTT
cdr3_aa: CARGLSTDTQYF

v_call: TRBV7-9
clone_size: many
d_call: .
j_call: TRBJ2-7
cdr3_nt: TGTGCCAGCAGCCTCGACGGGACCTACGAGCAGTACTTC
cdr3_aa: CASSLDGTYEQYF

v_call: TRBV6-6
clone_size: many
d_call: .
j_call: TRBJ1-6
cdr3_nt: TGTGCCAGCAGTTACTCGGCCGGGGATTCACCCCTCCACTTT
cdr3_aa: CASSYSAGDSPLHF

v_call: TRBV2
clone_size: .
d_call: TRBD1
j_call: TRBJ1-1
cdr3_nt: TGTGCCAGTACGGGACAGTTGAACACTGAAGCTTTCTTT
cdr3_aa: CASTGQLNTEAFF

v_call: TRBV28
clone_size: few
d_call: .
j_call: TRBJ2-6
cdr3_nt: TGTGCCAGCAGTCCCGCCGGGGTCTCTGGGGCCAACGTCCTGACTTTC
cdr3_aa: CASSPAGVSGANVLTF

v_call: TRBV19
clone_size: .
d_call: .
j_call: TRBJ2-2
cdr3_nt: TGTGCCAGTAGTACTTACACCGGGGAGCTGTTTTTT
cdr3_aa: CASSTYTGELFF

v_call: TRBV5-1
clone_size: many
d_call: .
j_call: TRBJ2-5
cdr3_nt: TGCGCCAGCAGCTTGGGGGTCCCACCCGGGACCCAGTACTTC
cdr3_aa: CASSLGVPPGTQYF

v_call: TRBV24-1
clone_size: .
d_call: .
j_call: TRBJ2-3
cdr3_nt: TGTGCCACAGGCCCGTCGGCGGGGCAAAATACGCAGTATTTT
cdr3_aa: CATGPSAGQNTQYF

v_call: TRBV28
clone_size: many
d_call: .
j_call: TRBJ1-4
cdr3_nt: TGTGCCAGTACCCAAGGCGGGAAAAATGAAAAACTGTTTTTT
cdr3_aa: CASTQGGKNEKLFF

v_call: TRBV28
clone_size: many
d_call: .
j_call: TRBJ2-3
cdr3_nt: TGTGCCAGCAGTTTCGGGGTAGCTCGAGATACGCAGTATTTT
cdr3_aa: CASSFGVARDTQYF

v_call: TRBV21-1
clone_size: many
d_call: .
j_call: TRBJ2-1
cdr3_nt: TGTGCCAGCAGCAAAGTTGGGGCTAGAACGGATGAGCAGTTCTTC
cdr3_aa: CASSKVGARTDEQFF

v_call: TRBV5-1
clone_size: .
d_call: .
j_call: TRBJ2-1
cdr3_nt: TGCGCCAGCAGCTTGCGCGTGCCAGACAATGAGCAGTTCTTC
cdr3_aa: CASSLRVPDNEQFF

v_call: TRBV13
clone_size: many
d_call: .
j_call: TRBJ1-1
cdr3_nt: TGTGCCAGCAGCTTTGGATCGAACACTGAAGCTTTCTTT
cdr3_aa: CASSFGSNTEAFF

v_call: TRBV10-1
clone_size: many
d_call: .
j_call: TRBJ1-5
cdr3_nt: TGCGCCCGGCTTCCGACCGGGGAGGGCAATCAGCCCCAGCATTTT
cdr3_aa: CARLPTGEGNQPQHF

v_call: TRBV18
clone_size: many
d_call: TRBD2
j_call: TRBJ2-7
cdr3_nt: TGTGCCAGCTCACTAACACCGGAGACACATAGCGGGGGGGCGATGGACGAGCAGTACTTC
cdr3_aa: CASSLTPETHSGGAMDEQYF

v_call: TRBV25-1
clone_size: many
d_call: TRBD1
j_call: TRBJ1-6
cdr3_nt: TGTGCCAGCAGCCGTAAAGAGGGGGCGTATAATTCACCCCTCCACTTT
cdr3_aa: CASSRKEGAYNSPLHF

v_call: TRBV5-5
clone_size: many
d_call: TRBD2
j_call: TRBJ2-1
cdr3_nt: TGTGCCAGCAGCTGGCGGGGGGCGCAGGAAGGTGAGCAGTTCTTC
cdr3_aa: CASSWRGAQEGEQFF

v_call: TRBV2
clone_size: .
d_call: TRBD1
j_call: TRBJ1-2
cdr3_nt: TGTGCCAGCACGCTAACAGGGGAAGTTGGCTACACCTTC
cdr3_aa: CASTLTGEVGYTF

v_call: TRBV5-1
clone_size: many
d_call: .
j_call: TRBJ2-6
cdr3_nt: TGCGCCAGCAGCTTGAGCTCTGGGGCCAACGTCCTGACTTTC
cdr3_aa: CASSLSSGANVLTF

v_call: TRBV5-4
clone_size: few
d_call: .
j_call: TRBJ2-2
cdr3_nt: TGTGCCAGCAGCCACCCCGGGGGGCCGAACACCGGGGAGCTGTTTTTT
cdr3_aa: CASSHPGGPNTGELFF

v_call: TRBV28
clone_size: many
d_call: .
j_call: TRBJ2-7
cdr3_nt: TGTGCCAGCAGTTTAGGACGACAGGAACGGTTTTACGAGCAGTACTTC
cdr3_aa: CASSLGRQERFYEQYF

v_call: TRBV11-2
clone_size: few
d_call: .
j_call: TRBJ1-3
cdr3_nt: TGTGCCAGCAGCTTAGGGACCTCTGGAAACACCATATATTTT
cdr3_aa: CASSLGTSGNTIYF

v_call: TRBV7-8
clone_size: many
d_call: .
j_call: TRBJ1-4
cdr3_nt: TGTGCCAGCAGCTTCACCCTAGCCCGGGAAAAACTGTTTTTT
cdr3_aa: CASSFTLAREKLFF

v_call: TRBV15
clone_size: .
d_call: .
j_call: TRBJ2-2
cdr3_nt: TGTGCCACCAGCAGAGTAGGGCAGAACACCGGGGAGCTGTTTTTT
cdr3_aa: CATSRVGQNTGELFF

v_call: TRBV28
clone_size: many
d_call: TRBD2
j_call: TRBJ2-5
cdr3_nt: TGTGCCAGCAGCCTCCTAGCGGGGGTAGAGACCCAGTACTTC
cdr3_aa: CASSLLAGVETQYF

v_call: TRBV2
clone_size: few
d_call: .
j_call: TRBJ2-5
cdr3_nt: TGTGCCAGCGGTTACAAAGAGACCCAGTACTTC
cdr3_aa: CASGYKETQYF

v_call: TRBV3-1
clone_size: .
d_call: .
j_call: TRBJ1-5
cdr3_nt: TGTGCCAGCAGCCAAGCCCCCAATCAGCCCCAGCATTTT
cdr3_aa: CASSQAPNQPQHF

v_call: TRBV18
clone_size: .
d_call: .
j_call: TRBJ1-1
cdr3_nt: TGTGCCAGCTCGTCAGAGTTGAACACTGAAGCTCTCTTT
cdr3_aa: CASSSELNTEALF

v_call: TRBV9
clone_size: many
d_call: TRBD1
j_call: TRBJ2-3
cdr3_nt: TGTGCCAGCAGCCAGACAGGGGTCGATACGCAGTATTTT
cdr3_aa: CASSQTGVDTQYF

v_call: TRBV7-2
clone_size: many
d_call: TRBD1
j_call: TRBJ2-1
cdr3_nt: TGTGCCAGCAGCTCCAGACGCAGGGGGCTTAATGATGAGCAGTTCTTC
cdr3_aa: CASSSRRRGLNDEQFF

v_call: TRBV5-1
clone_size: many
d_call: .
j_call: TRBJ2-7
cdr3_nt: TGCGCCAGCAGCTTGACCTCCCGGAGCTCCTACGAGCAGTACTTC
cdr3_aa: CASSLTSRSSYEQYF

v_call: TRBV18
clone_size: .
d_call: .
j_call: TRBJ1-5
cdr3_nt: TGTGCCAGCTCACCACCGCAGGGAACGGGCAATCAGCCCCAGCATTTT
cdr3_aa: CASSPPQGTGNQPQHF

v_call: TRBV2
clone_size: many
d_call: .
j_call: TRBJ1-1
cdr3_nt: TGTGCCAGCAGTGAGGAACAGGCCCCGAACACTGAAGCTTTCTTT
cdr3_aa: CASSEEQAPNTEAFF

v_call: TRBV12-3/TRBV12-4
clone_size: few
d_call: .
j_call: TRBJ1-1
cdr3_nt: TGTGCCAGCAGTTCCTATATGAACACTGAAGCTTTCTTT
cdr3_aa: CASSSYMNTEAFF

v_call: TRBV28
clone_size: few
d_call: .
j_call: TRBJ1-5
cdr3_nt: TGTGCCAGCAGCGGTAACAGAGGCGTGCAGCCCCAGCATTTT
cdr3_aa: CASSGNRGVQPQHF

v_call: TRBV7-9
clone_size: .
d_call: TRBD2
j_call: TRBJ2-1
cdr3_nt: TGTGCCAGCAGCGGACTAGCGGTGTACAATGAGCAGTTCTTC
cdr3_aa: CASSGLAVYNEQFF

v_call: TRBV6-5
clone_size: many
d_call: TRBD2
j_call: TRBJ2-1
cdr3_nt: TGTGCCAGCAGGACGAACCCGGGGGGGGGGGCGGATGAGCAGTTCTTC
cdr3_aa: CASRTNPGGGADEQFF

v_call: TRBV6-2/TRBV6-3
clone_size: .
d_call: .
j_call: TRBJ1-5
cdr3_nt: TGTGCCAGCAGAAGAAGGGACAATCAGCCCCAGCATTTT
cdr3_aa: CASRRRDNQPQHF

v_call: TRBV27
clone_size: many
d_call: TRBD1
j_call: TRBJ1-4
cdr3_nt: TGTGCCAGCAGTTTATCAAGGACAGGGGTTAGGGCTGAAAAACTGTTTTTT
cdr3_aa: CASSLSRTGVRAEKLFF

v_call: TRBV28
clone_size: many
d_call: .
j_call: TRBJ2-7
cdr3_nt: TGTGCCAGCAGTCTATTGGGACTTTCCTATCCCGAGCAGTACTTC
cdr3_aa: CASSLLGLSYPEQYF

v_call: TRBV2
clone_size: many
d_call: TRBD2
j_call: TRBJ2-3
cdr3_nt: TGTGCCAGCAGTGAAAGCGTAGCGGGGGGGACTGATACGCAGTATTTT
cdr3_aa: CASSESVAGGTDTQYF

v_call: TRBV12-3/TRBV12-4
clone_size: .
d_call: .
j_call: TRBJ2-3
cdr3_nt: TGTGCCAGCAGTCCCACGGGCGGCAGCACAGATACGCAGTATTTT
cdr3_aa: CASSPTGGSTDTQYF

v_call: TRBV6-5
clone_size: many
d_call: .
j_call: TRBJ2-7
cdr3_nt: TGTGCCAGCCGACAGAGGGAAGGCTACGAGCAGTACTTC
cdr3_aa: CASRQREGYEQYF

v_call: TRBV5-1
clone_size: many
d_call: TRBD1
j_call: TRBJ1-1
cdr3_nt: TGCGCCAGCAGCTTACAGGGGGCGCGGGGGACTGAAGCTTTCTTT
cdr3_aa: CASSLQGARGTEAFF

v_call: TRBV20-1
clone_size: many
d_call: TRBD2
j_call: TRBJ2-3
cdr3_nt: TGCAGTGCTAGAGCCTTCCGACTAGCGGGGGGGCCGAGTCACACAGATACGCAGTATTTT
cdr3_aa: CSARAFRLAGGPSHTDTQYF

v_call: TRBV5-1
clone_size: many
d_call: .
j_call: TRBJ2-6
cdr3_nt: TGCGCCAGCAGTCAGGGAGGTCACTCTGGGGCCAACGTCCTGACTTTC
cdr3_aa: CASSQGGHSGANVLTF

v_call: TRBV20-1
clone_size: many
d_call: TRBD1
j_call: TRBJ1-5
cdr3_nt: TGCAGTGCTATTCGCGGGACAGTTAGCAATCAGCCCCAGCATTTT
cdr3_aa: CSAIRGTVSNQPQHF

v_call: TRBV6-1
clone_size: many
d_call: .
j_call: TRBJ1-1
cdr3_nt: TGTGCCAGCAGTCCAAATACGGACCGGGCGGGGCAAGCTTTCTTT
cdr3_aa: CASSPNTDRAGQAFF

v_call: TRBV5-1
clone_size: few
d_call: .
j_call: TRBJ2-5
cdr3_nt: TGCGCCAGCTCAGTTTCCCTAGAGACCCAGTACTTC
cdr3_aa: CASSVSLETQYF

v_call: TRBV3-1
clone_size: many
d_call: .
j_call: TRBJ2-2
cdr3_nt: TGTGCCAGCAGGTCTACCGGGACAGGGGAGCTGTTTTTT
cdr3_aa: CASRSTGTGELFF

v_call: TRBV5-1
clone_size: many
d_call: .
j_call: TRBJ1-6
cdr3_nt: TGCGCCAGCAGCTTAATGGAGGCTGGATCACCCCTCCACTTT
cdr3_aa: CASSLMEAGSPLHF